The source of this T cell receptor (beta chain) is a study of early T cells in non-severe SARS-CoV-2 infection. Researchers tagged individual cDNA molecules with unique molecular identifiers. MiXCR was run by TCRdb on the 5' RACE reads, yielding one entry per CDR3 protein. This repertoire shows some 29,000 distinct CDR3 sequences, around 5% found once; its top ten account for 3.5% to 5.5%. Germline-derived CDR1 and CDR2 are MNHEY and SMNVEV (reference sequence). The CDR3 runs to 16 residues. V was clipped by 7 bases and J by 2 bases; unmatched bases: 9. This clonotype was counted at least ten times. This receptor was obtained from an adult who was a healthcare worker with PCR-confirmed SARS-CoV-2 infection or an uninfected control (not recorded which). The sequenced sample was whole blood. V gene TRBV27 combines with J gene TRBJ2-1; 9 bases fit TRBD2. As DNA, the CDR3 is TGTGCCAGCACCCTCCGGCGGGAGGGCCCCTACAATGAGCAGTTCTTC. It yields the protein CASTLRREGPYNEQFF.